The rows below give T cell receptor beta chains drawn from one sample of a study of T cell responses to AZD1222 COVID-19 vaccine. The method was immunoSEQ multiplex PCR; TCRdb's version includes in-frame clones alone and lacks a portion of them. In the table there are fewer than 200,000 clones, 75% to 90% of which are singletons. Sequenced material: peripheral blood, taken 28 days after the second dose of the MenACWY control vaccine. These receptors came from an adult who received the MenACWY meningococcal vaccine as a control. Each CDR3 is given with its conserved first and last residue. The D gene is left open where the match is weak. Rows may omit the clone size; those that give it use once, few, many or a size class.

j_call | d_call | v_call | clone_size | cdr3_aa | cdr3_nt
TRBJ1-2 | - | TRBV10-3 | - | CAISEEGFHYGYTF | TGTGCCATCAGTGAGGAGGGGTTTCACTATGGCTACACCTTC
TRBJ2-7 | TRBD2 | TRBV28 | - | CASIPGGAYEQYF | TGTGCCAGCATTCCTGGGGGGGCCTACGAGCAGTACTTC
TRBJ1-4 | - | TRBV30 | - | CAWSVQGRLFF | TGTGCCTGGAGTGTACAGGGACGACTGTTTTTT
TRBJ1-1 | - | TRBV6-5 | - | CATKQGKEAFF | TGTGCCACCAAGCAGGGGAAGGAAGCTTTCTTT
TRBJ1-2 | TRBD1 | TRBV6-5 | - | CASSLGQPYGYTF | TGTGCCAGCAGCCTGGGACAGCCGTATGGCTACACCTTC
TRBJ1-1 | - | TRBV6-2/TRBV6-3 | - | CASSYPSQGNTEAFF | TGTGCCAGCAGTTATCCCTCCCAGGGGAACACTGAAGCTTTCTTT
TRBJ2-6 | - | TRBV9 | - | CASSGRRSGANVLTF | TGTGCCAGCAGCGGTCGACGCTCTGGGGCCAACGTCCTGACTTTC
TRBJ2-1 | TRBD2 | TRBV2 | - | CASQKYRTSGYNEQFF | TGTGCCAGCCAAAAATACCGGACTAGCGGCTACAATGAGCAGTTCTTC
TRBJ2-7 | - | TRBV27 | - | CASSFSRRGSYEQYF | TGTGCCAGCAGTTTTTCGCGCCGGGGCTCCTACGAGCAGTACTTC
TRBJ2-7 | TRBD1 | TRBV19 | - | CASKGQGNYEQYF | TGTGCCAGCAAGGGACAGGGGAACTACGAGCAGTACTTC
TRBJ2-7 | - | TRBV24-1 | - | CATSDPSGTREQYF | TGTGCCACCAGTGATCCCTCCGGGACTCGGGAGCAGTACTTC
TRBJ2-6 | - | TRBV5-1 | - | CASSPDRSGANVLTF | TGCGCCAGCAGCCCTGACAGGTCTGGGGCCAACGTCCTGACTTTC
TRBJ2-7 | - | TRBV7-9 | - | CASSLPALGGSYEQYF | TGTGCCAGCAGCTTACCAGCCCTTGGGGGCTCCTACGAGCAGTACTTC
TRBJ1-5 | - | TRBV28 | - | CASSLTRGYSNQPQHF | TGTGCCAGCAGTTTAACCAGGGGCTATAGCAATCAGCCCCAGCATTTT
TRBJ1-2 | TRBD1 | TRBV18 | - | CASSPGQHGGYTF | TGTGCCAGCTCACCGGGACAGCATGGCGGCTACACCTTC
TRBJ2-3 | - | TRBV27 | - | CASSFGGDTQYF | TGTGCCAGCAGTTTCGGAGGAGATACGCAGTATTTT
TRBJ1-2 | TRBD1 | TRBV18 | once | CASSRRGRQGDYGYTF | TGTGCCAGCTCACGACGTGGGAGACAGGGGGACTATGGCTACACCTTC
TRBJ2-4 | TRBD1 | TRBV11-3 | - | CASSSGTGKNIQYF | TGTGCCAGCAGCTCCGGGACAGGGAAAAACATTCAGTACTTC
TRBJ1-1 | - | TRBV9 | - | CASSVGPGNTEAFF | TGTGCCAGCAGCGTAGGCCCAGGTAACACTGAAGCTTTCTTT
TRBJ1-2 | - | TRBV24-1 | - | CATSDRLSGYTF | TGTGCCACCAGTGACCGCCTTTCTGGCTACACCTTC
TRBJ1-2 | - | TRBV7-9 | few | CASSLVGVFNYGYTF | TGTGCCAGCAGCTTAGTCGGAGTCTTTAACTATGGCTACACCTTC
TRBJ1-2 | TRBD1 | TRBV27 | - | CASSLRTGNYGYTF | TGTGCCAGCAGTCTACGGACAGGGAACTATGGCTACACCTTC
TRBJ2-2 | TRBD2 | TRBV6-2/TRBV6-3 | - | CASSYPRLAGFGDTGELFF | TGTGCCAGCAGTTACCCCAGACTAGCGGGGTTTGGGGACACCGGGGAGCTGTTTTTT
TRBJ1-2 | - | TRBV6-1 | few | CASSEAPGLHYGYTF | TGTGCCAGCAGTGAAGCCCCGGGACTTCACTATGGCTACACCTTC
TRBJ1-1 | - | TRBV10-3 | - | CAIGTTLPNTEAFF | TGTGCCATCGGAACGACATTACCGAACACTGAAGCTTTCTTT
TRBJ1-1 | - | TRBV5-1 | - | CASSLFRPNTEAFF | TGCGCCAGCAGCTTATTTCGCCCGAACACTGAAGCTTTCTTT
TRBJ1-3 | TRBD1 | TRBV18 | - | CASSPGRGDGNTIYF | TGTGCCAGCTCACCAGGCAGGGGGGACGGAAACACCATATATTTT
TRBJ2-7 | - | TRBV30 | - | CASSGTYLAYEQYF | TGTGCCTCCTCCGGGACATACCTGGCCTACGAGCAGTACTTC
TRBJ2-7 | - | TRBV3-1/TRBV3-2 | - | CASSLRTVSYEQYF | TGTGCCAGCAGCCTCCGGACAGTGTCCTACGAGCAGTACTTC
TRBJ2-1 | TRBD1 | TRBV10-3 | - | CAIRRGTGLNEQFF | TGTGCCATCAGGAGAGGGACAGGGCTTAATGAGCAGTTCTTC
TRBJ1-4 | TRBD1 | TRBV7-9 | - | CASSLGDRSNEKLFF | TGTGCCAGCAGCTTAGGGGACAGGAGTAATGAAAAACTGTTTTTT
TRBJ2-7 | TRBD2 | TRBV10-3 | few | CAISESGLHTSYEQYF | TGTGCCATCAGTGAGTCGGGACTACACACCTCCTACGAGCAGTACTTC
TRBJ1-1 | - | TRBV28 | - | CASSLWGARGEAFF | TGTGCCAGCAGTTTATGGGGTGCGCGGGGTGAAGCTTTCTTT